In this sample, the clone carrying this T cell receptor beta chain turned up many times. What it binds is not known. The source of the sample is a study of T-cell reconstitution after alpha-beta-depleted transplantation in children. Study observations and caveats: Expanded clones from the graft, numbering several hundred, reportedly supplied alpha-beta T cells about two months after transplant. Newly made T cells mostly supplied T-cell counts and diversity one year after transplant.

The CDR3 is made up of 14 amino acids. Between the trimmed V and J ends, which lost 5 bases and 7 bases, there was a span of 12 bases. The germline CDR1 and CDR2 sequences are WSHSY and SAAADI. Preparation of the TCRbeta library involved a method that used unique molecular identifiers. Each CDR3 protein gets one entry after TCRdb re-called the PCR reads with MiXCR. The sample carries 240,000 or so distinct CDR3 sequences, roughly 8.2% recorded once. The material was PBMCs, mostly from graft donor cells, obtained 180 days after TCRalphabeta/CD19-depleted stem cell transplant. The chain employs TRBV10-2 and TRBJ1-6, with a tentative D call TRBD1 (5 bases). This clonotype was sampled from a male patient younger than 18 who had a stem cell transplant for acute lymphoblastic leukemia, so the T cells may come from the graft donor. As DNA, the CDR3 is TGCGCCAGCAGTAAAAAGGGGTGGAATTCACCCCTCCACTTT. Protein product: CASSKKGWNSPLHF.